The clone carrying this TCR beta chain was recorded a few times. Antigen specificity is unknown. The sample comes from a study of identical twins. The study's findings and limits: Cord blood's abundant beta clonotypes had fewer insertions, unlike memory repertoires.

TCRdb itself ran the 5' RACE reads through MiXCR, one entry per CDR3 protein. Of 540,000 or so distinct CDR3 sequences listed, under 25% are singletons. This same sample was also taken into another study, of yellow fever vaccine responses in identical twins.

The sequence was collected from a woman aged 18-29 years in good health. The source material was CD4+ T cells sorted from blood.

The CDR3 protein is CASSVGLAGGSSYNEQFF. The CDR3 coding sequence is TGTGCCAGCAGTGTGGGACTAGCGGGAGGTTCGTCCTACAATGAGCAGTTCTTC. V gene TRBV6-1 combines with J gene TRBJ2-1, with TRBD2 matching 15 bases. CDR1 MNHNS and CDR2 SASEGT come from the germline V gene. J was trimmed by 1 base and V by 4 bases; bases with no gene match: 5. This CDR3 has 18 amino acids.